This TCR beta chain emerged from a study of T cell repertoires in cytomegalovirus infection. Study in general: In public TCR beta signatures, there were indications of both CMV infection and matching HLA type. Regarding the study as a whole: Summed frequency of public TCR beta families distinguished CMV carriers with the relevant HLA. Ex vivo responses were dominated by HLA-C-restricted CMV-specific TCR beta clonotypes.

This clonotype was picked up many times. Its target is not known. A single record per CDR3 protein comes from TCRdb applying MiXCR to the reads. The sample lists some 350,000 distinct CDR3 sequences; around 18% were seen once. The sequenced material came from PBMCs. This receptor was taken from a human donor in good health (CMV status not recorded). Some clones in this sample may be carry-over from other donors' samples.

The chain's CDR3 is CASSLAGGAGREQYF. The DNA of the CDR3 is TGTGCCAGCAGCTTAGCAGGGGGGGCAGGCCGCGAGCAGTACTTC. The V and J genes are TRBV7-9 and TRBJ2-7; D is perhaps TRBD2 (7 bases). The V and J ends lost 0 bases and 6 bases respectively, with 15 bases between them. The CDR3 runs to 15 residues. Germline CDR1 SEHNR, CDR2 FQNEAQ (reference sequence).